The rows below give T cell receptor beta chains drawn from one sample of a study of human T cells and chemical hapten exposure. From the RACE reads, TCRdb called clonotypes with MiXCR, one entry per CDR3 protein. Altogether nearly 350,000 distinct CDR3 sequences are present, around 7% being singletons, with the ten largest covering about 8%. The sample here was whole blood, taken in connection with sensitization to the hapten diphenylcyclopropenone (DPC). These receptors were obtained from a woman younger than 35 with alopecia areata. Some clones in this sample may be carry-over from other donors' samples. CDR3s include the opening cysteine and the closing phenylalanine or tryptophan. The D gene is left open where the match is weak.

D: TRBD2
V: TRBV7-9
J: TRBJ2-7
CDR3: CAIGLAGTYEQYF

D: NA
V: TRBV7-9
J: TRBJ1-6
CDR3: CASSLPLGPLHF

D: NA
V: TRBV4-3
J: TRBJ2-3
CDR3: CASSQEIPNRGDYGTDTQYF

D: NA
V: TRBV28
J: TRBJ1-5
CDR3: CASSQYNQPQHF

D: NA
V: TRBV6-2/TRBV6-3
J: TRBJ1-1
CDR3: CATQRGREGAEAFF

D: NA
V: TRBV7-2
J: TRBJ1-6
CDR3: CASSPRPPRVQGKGSPLHF

D: NA
V: TRBV7-9
J: TRBJ2-6
CDR3: CASSKRNRQYSGANVLTF

D: NA
V: TRBV7-3
J: TRBJ2-7
CDR3: CASSSHGGTSSYEQYF

D: NA
V: TRBV4-3
J: TRBJ2-5
CDR3: CASSQDGAVLARQYF

D: NA
V: TRBV7-2
J: TRBJ2-3
CDR3: CASTSVTSTDTQYF

D: NA
V: TRBV12-3/TRBV12-4
J: TRBJ1-1
CDR3: CASSFGERNTEAFF

D: TRBD2
V: TRBV5-4
J: TRBJ2-3
CDR3: CASSPSGKRDTQYF

D: TRBD1
V: TRBV7-9
J: TRBJ2-7
CDR3: CASSQSSGTGRQQYF

D: NA
V: TRBV3-1
J: TRBJ2-2
CDR3: CASSPDRIANTGELFF

D: TRBD1
V: TRBV28
J: TRBJ1-1
CDR3: CASSSPGQGAVEAFF

D: TRBD1
V: TRBV2
J: TRBJ1-1
CDR3: CASMGLRGRFEAFF

D: NA
V: TRBV28
J: TRBJ1-2
CDR3: CASSPPPGIQSNYGYTF

D: TRBD2
V: TRBV7-2
J: TRBJ2-5
CDR3: CASSLSRLAGLQETQYF

D: TRBD1
V: TRBV7-8
J: TRBJ2-7
CDR3: CASSVDRDRGRIKQYF

D: NA
V: TRBV7-2
J: TRBJ2-7
CDR3: CASSSPGGLAYF

D: TRBD2
V: TRBV6-1
J: TRBJ2-3
CDR3: CASSPLLGRGGPGTDTQYF

D: NA
V: TRBV9
J: TRBJ2-7
CDR3: CASSFGPDKTSYEQYF

D: NA
V: TRBV7-3
J: TRBJ2-3
CDR3: CASSLPGSDTQYF

D: NA
V: TRBV2
J: TRBJ1-5
CDR3: CASMRANSNQPQHF

D: NA
V: TRBV18
J: TRBJ1-1
CDR3: CASSPPRQSLNTEAFF

D: NA
V: TRBV5-1
J: TRBJ2-3
CDR3: CASKSTDTQYF

D: NA
V: TRBV9
J: TRBJ2-2
CDR3: CASSAKGQIPGELFF

D: TRBD1
V: TRBV12-3/TRBV12-4
J: TRBJ2-5
CDR3: CASSLFSRAGGMAETQHF

D: TRBD1
V: TRBV6-1
J: TRBJ2-7
CDR3: CASSAQGAYEQYF

D: NA
V: TRBV2
J: TRBJ1-1
CDR3: CASSEGLDTEAFF

D: NA
V: TRBV12-3/TRBV12-4
J: TRBJ1-6
CDR3: CASSLSLAGAPLHF

D: NA
V: TRBV7-2
J: TRBJ2-2
CDR3: CASSSIGGSRTGELFF

D: NA
V: TRBV6-5
J: TRBJ1-6
CDR3: CASSYGGYNSPLHF

D: TRBD1
V: TRBV7-9
J: TRBJ2-5
CDR3: CASSSGTGIGGSQETQYF